The rows below give T cell receptor beta chains drawn from one sample of a study of siplizumab effects on memory and regulatory T cells. TCRdb's table, derived via immunoSEQ multiplex PCR, lists solely in-frame clones and lacks some. Of tens of thousands of clones in the sample, approximately 89% were seen once. Sequenced material: Tregs sorted from blood. The source is a human donor in good health. Each CDR3 is given with its conserved first and last residue. Fields, in order: J gene, clone size, D gene, CDR3 length, V gene, CDR3 protein, CDR3 DNA. A D gene is named only where the DNA matches it firmly. The listing skips clone size in some rows; elsewhere it reads once, few, many or a size class.

>TRBJ2-3|.|TRBD2|14|TRBV7-3
CASSFSGSADTQYF
TGTGCCAGCAGCTTTAGCGGGAGTGCAGATACGCAGTATTTT
>TRBJ1-1|once|.|14|TRBV19
CASRGPGRTTEAFF
TGTGCCAGTAGGGGGCCGGGGCGAACCACTGAAGCTTTCTTT
>TRBJ1-5|.|.|17|TRBV5-8
CASSLTRKGISNQPQHF
TGTGCCAGCAGCTTAACTCGGAAGGGGATTAGCAATCAGCCCCAGCATTTT
>TRBJ2-7|.|.|17|TRBV7-6
CASSLVSGVGAVREQYF
TGTGCCAGCAGCTTGGTTTCCGGTGTGGGGGCTGTGCGGGAGCAGTACTTC
>TRBJ2-6|.|.|15|TRBV7-9
CASSPTRGGANVLTF
TGTGCCAGCAGCCCGACCCGGGGTGGGGCCAACGTCCTGACTTTC
>TRBJ2-7|once|TRBD1|16|TRBV27
CASSPWSGQGTYEQYF
TGTGCCAGCAGTCCTTGGTCGGGACAGGGCACCTACGAGCAGTACTTC
>TRBJ1-2|.|.|14|TRBV6-6
CASSLRDGDYGYTF
TGTGCCAGCAGCCTCCGGGACGGAGACTATGGCTACACCTTC
>TRBJ2-7|.|.|12|TRBV19
CASSFTGSEQYF
TGTGCCAGTAGTTTTACAGGCTCCGAGCAGTACTTC
>TRBJ1-6|.|.|11|TRBV2
CASSGGRPLHF
TGTGCCAGCAGTGGAGGGAGGCCCCTCCACTTT
>TRBJ2-2|.|.|13|TRBV9
CASPRCSIGELFF
TGTGCCAGCCCCCGCTGCAGTATCGGGGAGCTGTTTTTT
>TRBJ1-6|.|TRBD1|15|TRBV10-3
CAIRPGQGYNSPLHF
TGTGCCATCAGGCCCGGACAGGGATATAATTCACCCCTCCACTTT
>TRBJ1-2|.|.|14|TRBV5-1
CARHRDSPPHGYTF
TGCGCCCGCCACCGTGACAGCCCTCCCCACGGCTACACCTTC
>TRBJ2-1|.|.|15|TRBV6-1
CASSEQGLSYNEQFF
TGTGCCAGCAGTGAGCAGGGACTTTCCTACAATGAGCAGTTCTTC
>TRBJ2-7|.|TRBD1|15|TRBV19
CASSIRTGAAYEQYF
TGTGCCAGTAGTATCAGGACAGGGGCCGCATACGAGCAGTACTTC
>TRBJ1-4|.|.|14|TRBV18
CASSPGGPNEKLFF
TGTGCCAGCTCCCCCGGAGGACCTAATGAAAAACTGTTTTTT
>TRBJ2-7|few|.|12|TRBV29-1
CSVRTNSYEQYF
TGCAGCGTCCGGACTAATTCCTACGAGCAGTACTTC
>TRBJ2-6|.|.|15|TRBV30
CAWRHKGSGANVLTF
TGTGCCTGGAGACATAAGGGTTCTGGGGCCAACGTCCTGACTTTC
>TRBJ1-2|once|.|13|TRBV19
CASSKDRAYGYTF
TGTGCCAGTAGTAAGGACAGAGCTTATGGCTACACCTTC
>TRBJ2-3|.|TRBD2|20|TRBV5-1
CASSLNPGVAGGLRTDTQYF
TGCGCCAGCAGCCTCAACCCCGGAGTAGCGGGAGGGTTACGCACAGATACGCAGTATTTT
>TRBJ2-3|once|.|17|TRBV5-1
CASSLGSYRRPTDTQYF
TGCGCCAGCAGCTTGGGGTCTTACAGGAGACCCACAGATACGCAGTATTTT
>TRBJ2-5|.|.|13|TRBV6-6
CASKTRGSGEQYF
TGTGCCAGCAAAACGAGGGGTTCGGGGGAGCAGTACTTC
>TRBJ2-7|.|TRBD1|14|TRBV6-1
CASSARTGYYEQYF
TGTGCCAGCAGTGCCCGGACAGGGTACTACGAGCAGTACTTC
>TRBJ2-2|once|TRBD2|14|TRBV9
CASSPIAGAGELFF
TGTGCCAGCAGCCCCATAGCGGGAGCCGGGGAGCTGTTTTTT
>TRBJ2-7|.|.|13|TRBV27
CASSTRSGYEQYF
TGTGCCAGCAGTACACGCTCAGGGTACGAGCAGTACTTC
>TRBJ2-5|.|.|15|TRBV6-1
CASRKPGRSGVGQYF
TGTGCCAGCAGAAAGCCGGGGAGGAGTGGAGTGGGCCAGTACTTC
>TRBJ1-2|.|.|16|TRBV12-5
CASGPPGRLVNYGYTF
TGTGCTAGTGGTCCCCCGGGACGGTTGGTTAACTATGGCTACACCTTC
>TRBJ2-1|few|.|15|TRBV7-3
CASSLGSSSYNEQFF
TGTGCCAGCAGCTTAGGCTCGTCCTCCTACAATGAGCAGTTCTTC
>TRBJ2-5|once|TRBD2|16|TRBV5-1
CASSFWGSGEQETQYF
TGCGCCAGCAGCTTCTGGGGTAGCGGGGAACAAGAGACCCAGTACTTC
>TRBJ2-7|.|.|17|TRBV30
CAWSSQPLNVWAYEQYF
TGTGCCTGGAGTTCACAGCCTCTAAACGTATGGGCCTACGAGCAGTACTTC
>TRBJ2-2|.|.|15|TRBV6-1
CASSEAGGQFGELFF
TGTGCCAGCAGTGAAGCGGGGGGACAGTTCGGGGAGCTGTTTTTT
>TRBJ1-2|.|.|14|TRBV7-2
CASSLVRAGYGYTF
TGTGCCAGCAGCTTAGTAAGGGCTGGGTATGGCTACACCTTC